A selection of T cell receptor beta chains follows, all from one sample in a study of blood T cells in healthy people across ages. TCRdb fed the 5' RACE reads into MiXCR, producing one record per CDR3 protein. Here the sample spans some 880,000 distinct CDR3 sequences, about 37% being singletons. Sequenced input: blood. These receptors all stem from a man aged 18 to 29 in good health. The CDR3 runs from the conserved cysteine through the conserved F or W. Each record gives: D gene, clone size, J gene, V gene, CDR3 protein, CDR3 DNA. The D gene is left open where the match is weak. The size entry is marked missing in some rows and otherwise reads once, few, many or a size class.

- - TRBJ1-5 TRBV6-6 CASSYRGRGNQPQHF TGTGCCAGCAGTTACCGGGGGAGAGGCAATCAGCCCCAGCATTTT
- - TRBJ1-1 TRBV2 CASSDAGKGLPYEAFF TGTGCCAGCAGTGATGCGGGGAAGGGGCTCCCGTATGAAGCTTTCTTT
TRBD1 few TRBJ1-1 TRBV12-3/TRBV12-4 CASSYLQGEAEAFF TGTGCCAGCAGTTACTTACAGGGGGAGGCTGAAGCTTTCTTT
- few TRBJ2-7 TRBV7-2 CASSFSLYSYEQYF TGTGCCAGCAGCTTCTCCTTATACTCCTACGAGCAGTACTTC
- few TRBJ2-2 TRBV28 CASSLADRYTGELFF TGTGCCAGCAGTTTAGCGGACAGATACACCGGGGAGCTGTTTTTT
TRBD2 few TRBJ2-1 TRBV7-2 CASSLDGTTRYNEQFF TGTGCCAGCAGCTTAGACGGGACTACCCGATACAATGAGCAGTTCTTC
TRBD2 - TRBJ2-3 TRBV12-3/TRBV12-4 CASSFLAGVEDTQYF TGTGCCAGCAGTTTTCTAGCGGGAGTGGAAGATACGCAGTATTTT
TRBD1 - TRBJ1-2 TRBV7-3 CASSLPTGEGYTF TGTGCCAGCAGCTTACCGACAGGGGAAGGCTACACCTTC
- - TRBJ1-6 TRBV9 CASSVDGAPWGSPLHF TGTGCCAGCAGCGTAGACGGGGCCCCCTGGGGTTCACCCCTCCACTTT
- - TRBJ1-4 TRBV4-1 CASSQDNGSNEKLFF TGCGCCAGCAGCCAAGATAATGGGAGTAATGAAAAACTGTTTTTT
- - TRBJ2-1 TRBV27 CASSLSLAPKTEFF TGTGCCAGCAGTTTATCTCTGGCTCCCAAGACTGAGTTCTTC
TRBD2 - TRBJ2-7 TRBV20-1 CSARVPWGGIYNEQYF TGCAGTGCTAGGGTTCCCTGGGGGGGAATCTACAATGAGCAGTACTTC
- - TRBJ1-5 TRBV12-3/TRBV12-4 CASSLGRPNQPQHF TGTGCCAGCAGTTTGGGACGGCCCAATCAGCCCCAGCATTTT
TRBD1 - TRBJ1-2 TRBV5-5 CASSLRQGGHGYTF TGTGCCAGCAGCTTGCGACAGGGAGGCCATGGCTACACCTTC
TRBD1 - TRBJ2-1 TRBV3-1 CASSQGRTRGPDNEQFF TGTGCCAGCAGCCAAGGACGTACGAGGGGGCCGGACAATGAGCAGTTCTTC
- many TRBJ2-5 TRBV20-1 CSARDGGAPETQYF TGCAGTGCTAGAGATGGAGGGGCTCCAGAGACCCAGTACTTC
- - TRBJ2-6 TRBV5-1 CASSLALDSFSGANVLTF TGCGCCAGCAGCTTGGCTTTGGATTCATTCTCTGGGGCCAACGTCCTGACTTTC
- few TRBJ1-5 TRBV28 CASSLVRDGYQPQHF TGTGCCAGCAGTTTGGTAAGGGACGGATATCAGCCCCAGCATTTT
TRBD2 - TRBJ2-5 TRBV10-2 CASSGTSGRETQYF TGCGCCAGCAGTGGCACTAGCGGGAGAGAGACCCAGTACTTC
- few TRBJ1-2 TRBV18 CASSPEGGATNYGYTF TGTGCCAGCTCACCAGAAGGGGGGGCGACTAACTATGGCTACACCTTC
- - TRBJ2-2 TRBV7-2 CASRPTGATMGTGELFF TGTGCCAGCAGACCAACTGGGGCCACGATGGGCACCGGGGAGCTGTTTTTT
- many TRBJ2-4 TRBV7-3 CASSLKPLDYLARNIQYF TGTGCCAGCAGCTTAAAACCTCTCGACTATTTAGCCAGGAACATTCAGTACTTC